This is a list of T cell receptor beta chains from one sample in a study of blood T cell repertoires in COVID-19. TCRdb's table, derived via immunoSEQ multiplex PCR, lists solely in-frame clones and lacks some. The sample holds 130,000 or so clones; almost 90% are singletons and the top ten take about 1.5%. The sequenced sample consisted of peripheral blood. The source is an older woman with acute or convalescent COVID-19. The CDR3 runs from the conserved cysteine through the conserved F or W. A D gene is named only where the DNA matches it firmly. Some rows have no size entry. The others give once, few or many, or a class for an expanded clone.

CDR3nt	CDR3aa	v_gene	d_gene	j_gene	len	abundance
TGTGCCAGCAGGCCCCAGGGAGGTGGCGTAGGCAGAAACATTCAGTACTTC	CASRPQGGGVGRNIQYF	TRBV27	.	TRBJ2-4	17	.
TGTGCCAGCAGCCTGCGAAGGGGACAGGCCTTTCGAACCGAAAAACTGTTTTTT	CASSLRRGQAFRTEKLFF	TRBV5-6	TRBD1	TRBJ1-4	18	few
TGTGCCAGCAGTTCCTCCACTGAAATGCAGTTCTTC	CASSSSTEMQFF	TRBV6-2/TRBV6-3	.	TRBJ2-1	12	few
TGTGCCAGTAACCATAGGAGGGGCGCGTACGAGCAGTACTTC	CASNHRRGAYEQYF	TRBV19	.	TRBJ2-7	14	.
TGTGCCAGCTCACCACTGAGGCAACTGAACACTGAAGCTTTCTTT	CASSPLRQLNTEAFF	TRBV18	.	TRBJ1-1	15	.
TGCGCCAGCAGCTTGGAGGGGGCGGGGATGAACACTGAAGCTTTCTTT	CASSLEGAGMNTEAFF	TRBV5-1	TRBD1	TRBJ1-1	16	.
TGTGCCAGCAGTGAACCCGGGACAGCCCAAGATACGCAGTATTTT	CASSEPGTAQDTQYF	TRBV25-1	TRBD1	TRBJ2-3	15	.
TGTGCCAGCAGCTTAGTAGGGGGAACTGGAAACACCATATATTTT	CASSLVGGTGNTIYF	TRBV7-2	.	TRBJ1-3	15	once
TGTGCCAGCAGCTTAGACAGGGGAGGGTCGTCCTACGAGCAGTACTTC	CASSLDRGGSSYEQYF	TRBV11-2	.	TRBJ2-7	16	.
TGTGCCAGCAGTGATCAGGATCAGCCCCAGCATTTT	CASSDQDQPQHF	TRBV6-1	.	TRBJ1-5	12	.
TGTGCCAGCAGTGACTCGGGACAGAGCTCTGGGGCCAACGTCCTGACTTTC	CASSDSGQSSGANVLTF	TRBV6-4	TRBD1	TRBJ2-6	17	few
TGCGCCAGCAGCTTGGTAGGGGGCCAAAACATTCAGTACTTC	CASSLVGGQNIQYF	TRBV5-1	TRBD1	TRBJ2-4	14	.
TGTGCCAGCAGTGAAAAAACAGGGTCGGCGCAGTATTTT	CASSEKTGSAQYF	TRBV27	.	TRBJ2-3	13	once
TGTGCCAGCAGCCGGGGAGCGGGGTACCAAGAGACCCAGTACTTC	CASSRGAGYQETQYF	TRBV7-2	TRBD2	TRBJ2-5	15	.
TGTGCCAGCAGCTTCGGGGACAGCCCCGGGATCGCTGAAGCTTTCTTT	CASSFGDSPGIAEAFF	TRBV5-8	TRBD1	TRBJ1-1	16	.
TGTGCCAGCAGCCGTGGACAGGGGGCCGCTTATTCACCCCTCCACTTT	CASSRGQGAAYSPLHF	TRBV5-6	TRBD1	TRBJ1-6	16	.
TGTGCCATCAGTGATATAAGCCTTTCGGGGACTGAAGCTTTCTTT	CAISDISLSGTEAFF	TRBV10-3	.	TRBJ1-1	15	.
TGTGCCACCAGGGGCGGTGTCGGGGAAGGGGCCAACGTCCTGACTTTC	CATRGGVGEGANVLTF	TRBV15	.	TRBJ2-6	16	.
TGCGCCAGCAGCCAGGGACGGGGGACCGGGGAGCTGTTTTTT	CASSQGRGTGELFF	TRBV4-3	.	TRBJ2-2	14	.
TGTGCCAGCAGCGTCGGACACTCTGGGGCAGATACGCAGTATTTT	CASSVGHSGADTQYF	TRBV6-5	.	TRBJ2-3	15	.
TGTGCCAGCAGTACCAGGGTATGGACAGATACGCAGTATTTT	CASSTRVWTDTQYF	TRBV28	.	TRBJ2-3	14	.
TGTGCCAGCAGCCTACGGACAGACTATGGCTACACCTTC	CASSLRTDYGYTF	TRBV16	.	TRBJ1-2	13	.
TGTGCCAGCACTCTCGCCCCGAGGTTCGGGACTGAAGCTTTCTTT	CASTLAPRFGTEAFF	TRBV9	.	TRBJ1-1	15	.
TGTGCCAGCAGGTCCTCAGGTCAAGAGACCCAGTACTTC	CASRSSGQETQYF	TRBV6-5	.	TRBJ2-5	13	.
TGTGCCAGTGTTAGGACAGGGGAAAACAATCAGCCCCAGCATTTT	CASVRTGENNQPQHF	TRBV28	TRBD1	TRBJ1-5	15	.
TGTGCCAGCAGCTTAGCCGGGGTTCGCACAGATACGCAGTATTTT	CASSLAGVRTDTQYF	TRBV7-2	.	TRBJ2-3	15	.
TGCGCGGGGAAGGGGTTGAGCGACAATGAGCAGTTCTTC	CAGKGLSDNEQFF	TRBV5-1	.	TRBJ2-1	13	few
TGTGCCAGGAACGGAGGGAACACCGGGGAGCTGTTTTTT	CARNGGNTGELFF	TRBV7-2	.	TRBJ2-2	13	.
TGTGCCAGCAGCTTAGATAACTGGCGGCGGGACTATGGCTACACCTTC	CASSLDNWRRDYGYTF	TRBV7-2	.	TRBJ1-2	16	.
TGTGCCAGCAGCCAATCAGGGGCGGAGACCCAGTACTTC	CASSQSGAETQYF	TRBV3-1/TRBV3-2	.	TRBJ2-5	13	.
TGTGCCAGCAGCTTGGATTCGGGACAGGGGTTCGCGGGGGGTGAGCAGTTCTTC	CASSLDSGQGFAGGEQFF	TRBV5-6	TRBD1	TRBJ2-1	18	few
TGTGCCAGTACACGGGGGACCCTCGGCGGCGAGCAGTACTTC	CASTRGTLGGEQYF	TRBV19	.	TRBJ2-7	14	.
TGTGCCAGCAGCTCCTGGGCGGGGCAGAGTTCCTCCTACGAGCAGTACTTC	CASSSWAGQSSSYEQYF	TRBV28	.	TRBJ2-7	17	.
TGTGCCAGCAGCCCCGAGACAGGGAAGAGGCTTAACGCTGAAGCTTTCTTT	CASSPETGKRLNAEAFF	TRBV3-1/TRBV3-2	TRBD1	TRBJ1-1	17	.
TGTGCCAGCAGTTACGATACGGGGGGAAGCTACGAGCAGTACTTC	CASSYDTGGSYEQYF	TRBV6-2/TRBV6-3	TRBD2	TRBJ2-7	15	.
TGTGCCAGCAGGAGAGATAGCGGGCGGTCTCCGGGCGGGGAGCTGTTTTTT	CASRRDSGRSPGGELFF	TRBV7-9	TRBD2	TRBJ2-2	17	few
TGTGCCAGCAGCCAAAGCACGGGACAATGGGGCGAGCAGTACTTC	CASSQSTGQWGEQYF	TRBV11-1	.	TRBJ2-7	15	.
TGCAGCGTGCCGACAGCTTTCTATGGCTACACCTTC	CSVPTAFYGYTF	TRBV29-1	.	TRBJ1-2	12	once
TGCGCCAGCAGCCAAGTAACAGGGGATGGCTACACCTTC	CASSQVTGDGYTF	TRBV5-1	TRBD1	TRBJ1-2	13	.
TGTGCCAGCAGTTTGAATAGGGGGTATCAGCCCCAGCATTTT	CASSLNRGYQPQHF	TRBV28	.	TRBJ1-5	14	.
TGTGCCAGCAGATCCGGGGGGGGCACAGATACGCAGTATTTT	CASRSGGGTDTQYF	TRBV6-5	TRBD2	TRBJ2-3	14	.
TGTGCCAGCAGCCCCACGGGACTACCCCAAGAGACCCAGTACTTC	CASSPTGLPQETQYF	TRBV7-3	TRBD2	TRBJ2-5	15	.
TGTGCCAGCAGTTCACAGGGGCTTGGGGGCTACACCTTC	CASSSQGLGGYTF	TRBV12-3/TRBV12-4	TRBD1	TRBJ1-2	13	.
TGTGCCGGAGGGGGCGGGTTCTCCTACGAGCAGTACTTC	CAGGGGFSYEQYF	TRBV30	.	TRBJ2-7	13	few
TGTGCCAGCAGTGACCTCGGGCGGGGGGGCCCAGATACGCAGTATTTT	CASSDLGRGGPDTQYF	TRBV6-4	TRBD2	TRBJ2-3	16	once
TGTGCCAGCAGCACTATGGGACAGGGGGACACCGGGGAGCTGTTTTTT	CASSTMGQGDTGELFF	TRBV5-4	TRBD1	TRBJ2-2	16	once
TGTGCCAGCAGTTTTTCGGACAGTTACAATGAGCAGTTCTTC	CASSFSDSYNEQFF	TRBV28	.	TRBJ2-1	14	.
TGTGCCAGCAGTTGGGGGGGCCCAGAGACCCAGTACTTC	CASSWGGPETQYF	TRBV12-3/TRBV12-4	.	TRBJ2-5	13	.
TGCGCCAGCAGCCAAGACAGGGTTAGACAGCCCCAGCATTTT	CASSQDRVRQPQHF	TRBV4-3	.	TRBJ1-5	14	.
TGTGCCCAAGGGGGGGGTTGGAGTACTGAAGCTTTCTTT	CAQGGGWSTEAFF	TRBV2	.	TRBJ1-1	13	.
TGTGCCAGCAGCTTCGGTTTGATTCACACCGGGGAGCTGTTTTTT	CASSFGLIHTGELFF	TRBV5-4	.	TRBJ2-2	15	.
TGTGCCACCAGTGACTCTTTAGAGCGGGGGAGGACAGATACGCAGTATTTT	CATSDSLERGRTDTQYF	TRBV24-1	TRBD2	TRBJ2-3	17	few
TGTGCCAGCAATGACAGGGACCTCTCTGGAAACACCATATATTTT	CASNDRDLSGNTIYF	TRBV6-6	TRBD1	TRBJ1-3	15	.
TGTGCCAGCCTTACACGGACAGGGAAGAGTAACTATGGCTACACCTTC	CASLTRTGKSNYGYTF	TRBV28	TRBD1	TRBJ1-2	16	once
TGTGCCAGCAGCCAAGAAGGTTCGAGCGGGGGGGCCACAGATACGCAGTATTTT	CASSQEGSSGGATDTQYF	TRBV4-2	TRBD2	TRBJ2-3	18	.
TGTGCCAGCAGTGCTGAGGCCACCAGCACTGAAGCTTTCTTT	CASSAEATSTEAFF	TRBV6-4	.	TRBJ1-1	14	.
TGTGCCAGTAGTATTAGTGGAAGACAGGGGGTCCCAGATACGCAGTATTTT	CASSISGRQGVPDTQYF	TRBV19	TRBD1	TRBJ2-3	17	.
TGTGCCAGCAGCCAAGAAACTAGCGGGGGGGCCGGAGAGACCCAGTACTTC	CASSQETSGGAGETQYF	TRBV3-1/TRBV3-2	TRBD2	TRBJ2-5	17	.
TGTGCCAGCAGCTTTAGCGGGGGCTCATACGAGCAGTACTTC	CASSFSGGSYEQYF	TRBV7-2	TRBD2	TRBJ2-7	14	.